This T cell receptor (beta chain) originates from a study of T-cell memory formation after mild COVID-19. Study-wide background: The TCR clusters were mostly specific to one donor.

5'RACE with constant-segment primers built TCRalpha and TCRbeta cDNA libraries with UMIs. TCRdb reprocessed the 5' RACE reads with MiXCR, giving one entry per CDR3 protein. Of tens of thousands of distinct CDR3 sequences listed, about a quarter are singletons. The germline gives CDR1 MNHEY, CDR2 SVGEGT. The CDR3 length is 13 residues. V shed 7 bases and J shed 1 base, with 10 bases lying between them. Material: PBMCs or a T cell subset sorted from them (not recorded which). This sequence originates from a man younger than 35 who had mild COVID-19 (a few samples of this study predate the infection). Cell type and time point are not known. V usage is TRBV6-2 or TRBV6-3 and J usage is TRBJ1-1; D not certain. The CDR3 loop is CASNTGWNTEAFF. The DNA of the CDR3 is TGTGCCAGCAATACGGGGTGGAACACTGAAGCTTTCTTT.